A single sample gave rise to the 32 T cell receptor beta chains below, sequenced in a study of T cells in Graves' hyperthyroidism and ophthalmopathy. TCR beta CDR3 sequences were amplified from RNA transcripts. A set of HTBI primers served as the primers for a first-round RT-PCR of the TCR CDR3. TCRdb reprocessed the multiplex PCR reads with MiXCR, giving one entry per CDR3 protein. The sample holds 500,000 to 650,000 distinct CDR3 sequences, about 14% seen once. The sequenced sample consisted of blood. The receptors were gathered from a woman in her forties or fifties with Graves' ophthalmopathy.

This clonotype was counted many times. The CDR3 spells CAIPRGDTQYF. CDR3 nucleotide sequence: TGTGCCATCCCGAGGGGAGATACGCAGTATTTT. J is TRBJ2-3 and V is TRBV7-9; D might be TRBD1 or TRBD2, each matching 5 bases. V lost 10 bases and J lost 5, with 10 bases in between. Germline values: CDR1 SEHNR, CDR2 FQNEAQ (reference sequence). The CDR3 has 11 residues.

This clonotype was observed many times. The genes are TRBV5-6 and TRBJ2-1; D remains ambiguous. V gave up 0 bases and J gave up 0 bases, with 10 bases separating them. This CDR3 spans 16 amino acids. Germline-derived CDR1 and CDR2 are SGHDT and YYEEEE. CDR3 loop: CASSLGFISSYNEQFF. The CDR3 DNA reads TGTGCCAGCAGCTTGGGGTTTATAAGCTCCTACAATGAGCAGTTCTTC.

This clonotype was seen many times. The chain uses TRBV28 and TRBJ1-2; possibly TRBD1 for D (5 bases). V was pared by 6 bases and J by 4 bases, with 27 bases between. Germline assignment: CDR1 MDHEN and CDR2 SYDVKM. The CDR3 length is 18 residues. The DNA of the CDR3 is TGTGCCAGCAGCCCCACAGTGAACCGGGACCCAAACTCCTATGGCTACACCTTC. Amino acids: CASSPTVNRDPNSYGYTF.

This clonotype showed up just a few times. The chain couples TRBV19 to TRBJ1-5; possible D gene TRBD1, 6 bases. Trimming shortened V by 7 bases and J by 1 base, and 11 bases separated the two germline ends. The CDR3 consists of 14 residues. CDR1 is LNHDA, CDR2 SQIVND, per germline (reference sequence). The CDR3 DNA sequence: TGTGCCAGTACCCTGGGGGGCAGCAATCAGCCCCAGCATTTT. Translating gives CASTLGGSNQPQHF.

This clonotype was detected ten times or more. The chain uses TRBV11-2 and TRBJ2-3, with D uncertain. The CDR3 loop spans 15 amino acids. Trimming took off 6 bases at V and 2 bases at J, with 15 bases between the two ends. Germline V gives CDR1 SGHAT, CDR2 FQNNGV. DNA of the CDR3: TGTGCCAGCAGTTCGGCGTCAGGCTACACAGATACGCAGTATTTT. Its protein product is CASSSASGYTDTQYF.

The chain carries TRBV2 and TRBJ1-5; no firm D call. The CDR3 totals 16 residues. Trimming left V 0 bases short and J 2 bases short, with 11 bases between. Germline V gene lookup returns CDR1 SNHLY and CDR2 FYNNEI. This CDR3 reads CASSEALGFGNQPQHF. As DNA, the CDR3 is TGTGCCAGCAGTGAAGCATTAGGGTTTGGCAATCAGCCCCAGCATTTT.

This clonotype was seen only a few times. The J gene is TRBJ2-4, the V gene TRBV15; TRBD1 matches 8 bases. Germline V gene data show CDR1 as LNHNV and CDR2 as YYDKDF (reference sequence). J gave up 1 base and V 1 base, and 3 bases lay outside the gene matches. CDR3 length: 16 amino acids. The CDR3 protein is CATSRAQGAAKNIQYF. The CDR3 DNA reads TGTGCCACCAGCAGAGCCCAGGGGGCGGCCAAAAACATTCAGTACTTC.

This clonotype was detected only a few times. The chain uses TRBV20-1 and TRBJ1-5; D is unresolved. V was clipped by 0 bases and J by 5 bases, with 11 bases between them. The CDR3 sequence is 14 residues long. Germline CDR1 is DFQATT and CDR2 is SNEGSKA (reference sequence). The CDR3 DNA follows: TGCAGTGCTAGAGATCGGGAGTTCTATCAGCCCCAGCATTTT. It yields the protein CSARDREFYQPQHF.

This chain connects TRBV14 to TRBJ2-2; TRBD1 agrees at 7 bases. Looked up from germline, CDR1 is SGHDN and CDR2 is FVKESK. The V and J ends lost 8 bases and 3 bases, in that order; junction bases with no gene match: 3. This CDR3 has 13 residues. The CDR3 spells CASRGQYTGELFF. The CDR3 nucleotides read TGTGCCAGCCGGGGACAGTACACCGGGGAGCTGTTTTTT.

In this sample, this clonotype turned up many times. This chain connects TRBV28 to TRBJ2-1; 13 bases are a match to TRBD2. The V gene's germline CDR1 is MDHEN and CDR2 SYDVKM. The ends lost 7 bases at V and 2 bases at J; junction bases unmatched: 2. This CDR3 spans 15 amino acids. The DNA of the CDR3 is TGTGCCAGCACGGGGACTAGCGGGACCTACAATGAGCAGTTCTTC. Protein product: CASTGTSGTYNEQFF.

This clonotype was seen ten or more times. The DNA for the CDR3 is TGTGCCACCAGCAGACAGCCTACTGGCTCCTACGAGCAGTACTTC. This sequence encodes CATSRQPTGSYEQYF. This chain links TRBV15 with TRBJ2-7; no clear D. Looked up from germline, CDR1 is LNHNV and CDR2 is YYDKDF (reference sequence). Trimming took off 2 bases at V and 0 bases at J, with 11 bases between the two ends. The CDR3 is made up of 15 amino acids.

A few counts support this clonotype. The chain joins TRBV20-1 to TRBJ2-2, with D possibly TRBD2 on 5 matching bases. V was trimmed by 6 bases and J by 4 bases, leaving 18 bases between them. This CDR3 contains 15 residues. Per the germline V gene, CDR1 is DFQATT and CDR2 is SNEGSKA (reference sequence). In DNA, the CDR3 is TGCAGTGCCAACCACCCAAGCGGACCCACCGGGGAGCTGTTTTTT. Its translation: CSANHPSGPTGELFF.

This clonotype was seen ten or more times. V usage is TRBV7-2 and J usage is TRBJ2-1; D is unclear. The V and J ends lost 1 base and 8 bases respectively, with 12 bases between them. Germline CDR1 and CDR2: SGHTA and FQGNSA. This CDR3 region has 14 residues. In DNA, the CDR3 is TGTGCCAGCAGCTTAGGTCTGCCCAACGATGAGCAGTTCTTC. This codes for CASSLGLPNDEQFF.

A few counts support this clonotype. This sequence joins TRBV6-2 or TRBV6-3 and TRBJ2-3; D remains ambiguous. Germline CDR1 is MNHEY and CDR2 is SVGEGT. The CDR3 is made up of 14 amino acids. The V gene lost 0 bases and the J gene lost 5 bases, with 9 bases spanning the gap. The CDR3, as DNA: TGTGCCAGCAGTTACTCCGGTCGCGGAGATACGCAGTATTTT. It yields the protein CASSYSGRGDTQYF.

Here the CDR3 reads CASSLEILYEQYF. CDR3 nucleotides: TGTGCCAGCAGCTTAGAGATCCTCTACGAGCAGTACTTC. The chain combines TRBV7-2 with TRBJ2-7; D remains ambiguous. Germline V gene sequence: CDR1 SGHTA, CDR2 FQGNSA. The CDR3 runs 13 residues. V was shortened by 1 base and J by 3 bases, with 7 bases between the two germline ends.

The rearrangement uses TRBV6-2 or TRBV6-3 and TRBJ1-1; 7 bases line up with TRBD1. CDR3 length: 15 amino acids. Per the germline V gene, CDR1 is MNHEY and CDR2 is SVGEGT. V shed 0 bases, J shed 10 bases, and the junction held 11 bases outside the gene matches. The CDR3 loop reads CASSYSYRGEDGAFF. CDR3 in DNA: TGTGCCAGCAGTTACTCTTACAGGGGAGAGGATGGAGCTTTCTTT.

This clonotype showed up many times. This rearrangement joins TRBV27 to TRBJ1-5; D is undetermined. Germline V lookup: CDR1 MNHEY, CDR2 SMNVEV (reference sequence). CDR3 length: 14 amino acids. The ends were cut back, 5 bases at V and 3 bases at J, with 11 bases in the middle. CDR3 sequence reads: CASSPNKYNQPQHF. In nucleotides, the CDR3 is TGTGCCAGCAGTCCCAACAAGTACAATCAGCCCCAGCATTTT.

CDR3 residues: CASSLAGWGDYNEQFF. The DNA for the CDR3 is TGTGCCAGCAGTTTAGCTGGATGGGGGGATTACAATGAGCAGTTCTTC. The gene calls are TRBV12-3 or TRBV12-4 and TRBJ2-1, with D possibly TRBD2 on 6 matching bases. The V gene lost 0 bases and the J gene lost 4 bases, with 13 bases spanning the gap. This CDR3 region has 16 residues.

The chain couples TRBV6-2 or TRBV6-3 to TRBJ1-1; perhaps TRBD1 as D (6 bases). The CDR3 covers 15 residues. CDR1 and CDR2 from the germline V gene are MNHEY and SVGEGT. V shed 5 bases and J shed 11 bases, with 24 bases lying between them. This CDR3 is CASSGRTDPGGYAFF. The CDR3, as DNA: TGTGCCAGCAGTGGACGGACAGACCCGGGGGGTTATGCTTTCTTT.

The CDR3 region has the DNA TGTGCCAGCAGTGAAGCGGGAGGGCAGTACGAGCAGTACTTC. This translates into CASSEAGGQYEQYF. V gene TRBV9 combines with J gene TRBJ2-7; 10 bases are a match to TRBD2. V gave up 5 bases and J gave up 4 bases; unmatched junction bases: 6. Germline V gene data show CDR1 as SGDLS and CDR2 as YYNGEE. This CDR3 is built from 14 residues.

In this sample, this clonotype turned up many times. V and J are TRBV7-2 and TRBJ2-3; D might be TRBD2 (5 bases). Trimming cost V 4 bases and J 1 base, with 12 bases left between them. The CDR3 extends over 15 amino acids. Germline V CDR1 and CDR2: SGHTA, FQGNSA. CDR3 coding DNA: TGTGCCAGCAGCTCCCGCCTACTAGGCACAGATACGCAGTATTTT. It translates to CASSSRLLGTDTQYF.

The table lists this clonotype with many counts. This sequence joins TRBV7-2 and TRBJ1-1; D is perhaps TRBD1 (5 bases). Germline V gene lookup returns CDR1 SGHTA and CDR2 FQGNSA. The CDR3 runs 16 residues. V lost 0 bases and J lost 3, with 14 bases in between. In DNA, the CDR3 is TGTGCCAGCAGCTTAGCGCAATGGGGCAGATACACTGAAGCTTTCTTT. Translation: CASSLAQWGRYTEAFF.

This clonotype was observed a few times. CDR3 in amino acids: CASSSSGSSNEQFF. In DNA form, the CDR3 reads TGTGCCAGTAGCTCTAGCGGGAGTTCCAATGAGCAGTTCTTC. V and J are TRBV30 and TRBJ2-1; 10 bases align to TRBD2. Trimming removed 8 bases from V and 6 bases from J; junction bases left unmatched: 10. Germline V CDR1 and CDR2: GTSNPN, SVGIG (reference sequence). This CDR3 is built from 14 residues.

This clonotype was recorded at least ten times. The CDR3 protein is CASSSPTGGRDEQYF. Written as DNA, the CDR3 is TGTGCCAGCAGTTCACCGACAGGGGGCAGGGACGAGCAGTACTTC. The V gene is TRBV12-3 or TRBV12-4, the J gene TRBJ2-7, with 10 bases fitting TRBD1. With 4 bases clipped from V and 5 bases from J, the junction kept 8 bases outside the gene matches. The CDR3 runs to 15 residues.

The chain is built from TRBV3-1 and TRBJ2-7; TRBD2 aligns across 14 bases. Trimming at V came to 2 bases and at J to 6 bases, leaving 6 bases not matched to a gene. Germline CDR1 reads LGHDT; CDR2 reads YNNKEL (reference sequence). This CDR3 is 16 amino acids long. This CDR3 reads CASSQNTGLAGVEQYF. The CDR3 bases are TGTGCCAGCAGCCAAAATACGGGACTAGCGGGAGTCGAGCAGTACTTC.

This clonotype was seen at least ten times. The chain combines TRBV6-2 or TRBV6-3 with TRBJ2-1, with TRBD1 as a possible D gene (6 bases). Trimming took off 4 bases at V and 2 bases at J, with 15 bases between the two ends. CDR3 length equals 16 residues. The germline CDR1 and CDR2 sequences are MNHEY and SVGEGT. The CDR3 DNA is TGTGCCAGCAGTTCCCTGTATGGGGACACCTACAATGAGCAGTTCTTC. This sequence encodes CASSSLYGDTYNEQFF.

V gene TRBV6-2 or TRBV6-3 combines with J gene TRBJ2-1, with 9 bases that match TRBD2. V lost 6 bases, J lost 7 bases, and 16 bases stayed unmatched. This CDR3 comprises 17 residues. Germline CDR1 reads MNHEY; CDR2 reads SVGEGT. CDR3 sequence reads: CASRPRLGSGRKNEQFF. The CDR3 DNA reads TGTGCCAGCAGGCCCCGGCTGGGTAGCGGGAGAAAAAATGAGCAGTTCTTC.

The chain employs TRBV10-2 and TRBJ2-7; D is unclear. Germline CDR1 and CDR2: WSHSY and SAAADI. V was shortened by 1 base and J by 3 bases, with 4 bases between the two germline ends. The CDR3 is 12 amino acids. The CDR3, as DNA: TGCGCCAGCAGTGAGTATGGCTACGAGCAGTACTTC. It encodes CASSEYGYEQYF.

This clonotype was observed a handful of times. Germline and junction disagree at one end, which may indicate a read error. The chain has TRBV6-2 or TRBV6-3 and TRBJ2-1, with TRBD2 identical over 7 bases. This CDR3 spans 13 amino acids. CDR1 is MNHEY, CDR2 SVGEGT, per germline. This chain's CDR3 is CTSHLADYNEQFF. CDR3 in DNA: TGTACCAGCCACCTAGCGGATTACAATGAGCAGTTCTTC.

This clonotype was seen more than once but under ten times. The chain couples TRBV4-1 to TRBJ2-7, with D uncertain. Germline CDR1 MGHRA, CDR2 YSYEKL. Trimming shortened V by 3 bases and J by 3 bases, and 12 bases separated the two germline ends. The length of the CDR3 is 14 residues. The CDR3 loop is CASSHKPSGYEQYF. CDR3 in DNA: TGCGCCAGCAGCCACAAGCCCTCCGGCTACGAGCAGTACTTC.

At least ten counts were recorded for this clonotype. This sequence joins TRBV12-3 or TRBV12-4 and TRBJ2-2, with 9 bases matching TRBD2. The CDR3 length is 15 residues. Trimming cost V 4 bases and J 4 bases; bases outside gene matches: 4. CDR3 bases: TGTGCCAGCAGTTCCGGACTAGCGAGCACCGGGGAGCTGTTTTTT. Protein product: CASSSGLASTGELFF.

This clonotype was seen ten or more times. This chain links TRBV6-6 with TRBJ2-3, with TRBD2 as a possible D gene (6 bases). CDR1 MNHNY and CDR2 SVGAGI come from the germline V gene (reference sequence). The V gene lost 0 bases and the J gene lost 0 bases, with 10 bases spanning the gap. The CDR3 has 16 residues. The CDR3 bases are TGTGCCAGCAGTTACTCGATCAGCGGGAGCACAGATACGCAGTATTTT. It encodes CASSYSISGSTDTQYF.